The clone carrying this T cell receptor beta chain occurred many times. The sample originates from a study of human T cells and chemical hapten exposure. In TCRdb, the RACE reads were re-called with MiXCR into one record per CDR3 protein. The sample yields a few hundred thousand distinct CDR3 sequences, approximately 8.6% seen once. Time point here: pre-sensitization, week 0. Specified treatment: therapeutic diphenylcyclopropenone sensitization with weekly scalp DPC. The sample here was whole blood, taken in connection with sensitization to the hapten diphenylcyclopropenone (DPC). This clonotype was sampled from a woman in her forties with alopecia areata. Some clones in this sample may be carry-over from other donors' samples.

Here the CDR3 DNA reads TGCAGTGCAGGGACAGGGGGCGCTTGGGAAAAACTGTTTTTT. This translates into CSAGTGGAWEKLFF. The chain couples TRBV20-1 to TRBJ1-4; 12 bases fit TRBD1. The CDR3 runs to 14 residues. CDR1 DFQATT and CDR2 SNEGSKA come from the germline V gene (reference sequence). Trimming removed 6 bases from V and 8 bases from J; junction bases left unmatched: 7.